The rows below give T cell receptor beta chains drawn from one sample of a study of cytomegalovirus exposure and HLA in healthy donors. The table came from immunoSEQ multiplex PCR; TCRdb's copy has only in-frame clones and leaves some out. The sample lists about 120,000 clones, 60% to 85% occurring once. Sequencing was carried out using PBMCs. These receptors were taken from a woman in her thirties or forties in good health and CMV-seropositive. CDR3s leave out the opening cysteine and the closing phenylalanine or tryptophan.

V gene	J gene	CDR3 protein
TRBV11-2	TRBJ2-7	ASSLAQGPYEQY
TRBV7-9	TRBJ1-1	ASSLGGGMNTEAF
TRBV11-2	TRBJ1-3	ASSSGQGNTIY
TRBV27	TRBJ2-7	ASRLGLAGVHEQY
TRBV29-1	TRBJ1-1	SVAPMNTEAF
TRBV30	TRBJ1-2	ACKAPGAIGYT
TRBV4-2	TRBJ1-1	ASSQGFKGRGTEAF
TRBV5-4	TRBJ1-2	ASSFKGIYGYT
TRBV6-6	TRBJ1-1	ASSYHRDPTEAF
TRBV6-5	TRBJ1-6	ASSPPGNSPLH
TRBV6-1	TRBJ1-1	ASSEVRQGGTEAF
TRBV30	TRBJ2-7	AWSVSSGSSYEQY
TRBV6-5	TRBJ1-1	ASSYSSKMNTEAF
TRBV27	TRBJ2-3	ASTRRGGITDTQY
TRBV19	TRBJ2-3	ASSIGLAADTQY
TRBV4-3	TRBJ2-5	ASSQDGGRGETQY
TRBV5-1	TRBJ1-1	ASSWVTGSMNTEAF
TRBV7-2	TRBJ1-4	ASSPRQGVYEKLF
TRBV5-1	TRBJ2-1	ASSSPSYNEQF
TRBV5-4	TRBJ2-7	ASSLPTTYEQY
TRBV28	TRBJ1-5	ASSLLGGQPQH
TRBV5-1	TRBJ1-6	ASSLGTESSSSYNSPLH
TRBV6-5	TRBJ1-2	ASSFTGNYGYT
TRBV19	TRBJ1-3	ASRQSSGNTIY
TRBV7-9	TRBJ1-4	ASSPVGANEKLF
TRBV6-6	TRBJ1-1	AWGQGVTEAF
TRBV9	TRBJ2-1	ASSVGAGGYNEQF
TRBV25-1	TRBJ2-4	ASSEEKSGNIQY
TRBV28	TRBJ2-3	ASSPPDRISTDTQY
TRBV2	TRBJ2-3	ASSDPTTGSSTDTQY
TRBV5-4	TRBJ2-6	ASSLPRGAGANVLT
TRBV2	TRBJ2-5	ASRNLDRYQETQY
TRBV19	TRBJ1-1	ASSMVRAGNTEAF
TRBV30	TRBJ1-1	AWTGDINTEAF
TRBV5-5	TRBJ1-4	ASSLGEAVWI
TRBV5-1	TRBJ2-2	ASSLRHSGELF
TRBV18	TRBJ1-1	ASSPPSATEAF
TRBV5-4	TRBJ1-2	ASSLVSGQDGYT
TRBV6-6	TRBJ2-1	ASRRGQGAIDEQF
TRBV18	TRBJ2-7	ASSPRGTAYEQY
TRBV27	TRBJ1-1	ASSWGRGNTEAF
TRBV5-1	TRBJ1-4	ASARGATNEKLF
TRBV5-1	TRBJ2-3	ASSVLAGGGTDTQY
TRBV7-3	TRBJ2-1	ASSLEFAGNNEQF
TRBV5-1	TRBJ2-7	ASSGHSSSYEQY
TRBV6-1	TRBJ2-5	ASSPGQGLGETQY
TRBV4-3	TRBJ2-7	ASSRTGSYEQY
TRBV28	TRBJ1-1	ASSVDNRKNTEAF
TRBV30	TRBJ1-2	AWSGTGYGYT
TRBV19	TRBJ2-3	ASSISPSPVTDTQY
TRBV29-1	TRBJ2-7	SVESLAGGEQY
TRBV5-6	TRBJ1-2	ASSLTDREF
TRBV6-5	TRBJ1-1	ASSYFRGIEAF
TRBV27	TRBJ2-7	ASSLSRVSYEQY
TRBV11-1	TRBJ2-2	ASSVRLNKRGELF
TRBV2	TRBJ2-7	ASSEVGSGASEQY
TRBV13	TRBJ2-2	ASSFTKPGELF